This T cell receptor beta chain was found in a study of chemoradiotherapy in HPV16-positive cancers. Study-wide points: The functional HPV-specific definition rests on just a couple of HPV16-positive patients.

V gave up 1 base and J gave up 5 bases; unmatched junction bases: 9. The germline CDR1 and CDR2 sequences are KGHSH and LQKENI. The CDR3 length is 16 residues. Repertoires were sampled repeatedly during chemoradiotherapy. With respect to this clone: As yet, its antigen is unknown.

Sequencing used immunoSEQ multiplex PCR; TCRdb keeps in-frame clones, though not all of them. The sample records under 40,000 clones, roughly nine tenths being singletons. The specimen comprised blood, sampled from a patient who underwent chemoradiotherapy. The V call is TRBV18, the J call TRBJ2-5; 8 bases align to TRBD2. The receptor's source is a human donor with HPV-associated anogenital cancer. CDR3: CASSPQVGRAGETQYF. The DNA for the CDR3 is TGTGCCAGCTCACCACAGGTCGGGAGGGCCGGGGAGACCCAGTACTTC.